The clone carrying this T cell receptor beta chain appeared many times. The data belong to a study of blood T cells in healthy people across ages. On the study more broadly: Template switching picked up about one barcoded beta molecule for each two T cells.

Peripheral blood, roughly 11 milliliters per donor, was collected. Then a second PCR, running roughly 7 to 11 cycles, was carried out with a sample-barcoded 5' primer and a J-beta primer mix. In TCRdb, the 5' RACE reads were re-called with MiXCR into one record per CDR3 protein. The data show some 940,000 distinct CDR3 sequences, approximately 32% seen once. The germline V gene encodes CDR1 SGHNT and CDR2 YYREEE (reference sequence). The CDR3 covers 13 residues. V lost 5 bases and J lost 3; bases outside the gene matches: 3. This same sample was also part of a study on T cells of mothers and their children. That investigation notes: The whole RNA yield was converted to cDNA, around 1.4 ug per 15 ul.

Sample: blood. The chain employs TRBV5-4 and TRBJ1-2; 8 bases are a match to TRBD1. The clonotype was recovered from a woman in her thirties or forties in good health. CDR3 DNA sequence: TGTGCCAGCAGACAGGGGGGGGACTATGGCTACACCTTC. It codes for CASRQGGDYGYTF.